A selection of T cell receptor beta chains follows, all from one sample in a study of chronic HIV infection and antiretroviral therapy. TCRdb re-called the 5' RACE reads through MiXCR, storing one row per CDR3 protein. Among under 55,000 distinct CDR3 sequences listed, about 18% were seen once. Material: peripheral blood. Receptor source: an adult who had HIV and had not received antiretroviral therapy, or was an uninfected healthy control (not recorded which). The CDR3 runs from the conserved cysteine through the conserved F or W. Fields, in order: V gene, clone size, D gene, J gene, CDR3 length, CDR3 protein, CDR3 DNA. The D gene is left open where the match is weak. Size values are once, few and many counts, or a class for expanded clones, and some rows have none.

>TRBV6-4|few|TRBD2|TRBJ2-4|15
CASSRTSGGGDIQYF
TGTGCCAGCAGTCGGACTAGCGGAGGGGGGGACATTCAGTACTTC
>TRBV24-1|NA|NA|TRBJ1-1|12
CATSGLNTEAFF
TGTGCCACCAGTGGACTGAACACTGAAGCTTTCTTT
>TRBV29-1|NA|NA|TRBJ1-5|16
CSVEDETAVEGQPQHF
TGCAGCGTTGAGGATGAGACAGCGGTGGAGGGTCAGCCCCAGCATTTT
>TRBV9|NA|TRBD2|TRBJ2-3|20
CASSRESPRFGGRVADTQYF
TGTGCCAGCAGCCGAGAGTCCCCTCGGTTCGGCGGGAGGGTGGCAGATACGCAGTATTTT
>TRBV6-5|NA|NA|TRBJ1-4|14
CASSYEQRGEKLFF
TGTGCCAGCAGTTACGAACAGAGGGGGGAAAAACTGTTTTTT
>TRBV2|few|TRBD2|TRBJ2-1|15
CASGSGMSSYNEQFF
TGTGCCAGCGGGAGCGGGATGAGCTCCTACAATGAGCAGTTCTTC
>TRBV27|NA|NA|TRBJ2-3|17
CASSLSDWWSGTDTQYF
TGTGCCAGCAGTTTATCTGACTGGTGGTCAGGCACAGATACGCAGTATTTT
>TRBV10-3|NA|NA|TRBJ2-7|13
CAISDPITYEQYF
TGTGCCATCAGTGATCCTATAACCTACGAGCAGTACTTC
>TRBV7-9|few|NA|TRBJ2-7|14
CASSFPGLSYEQYF
TGTGCCAGCAGCTTTCCTGGACTTTCCTACGAGCAGTACTTC
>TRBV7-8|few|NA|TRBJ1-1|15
CASRMKGRMNTEAFF
TGTGCCAGCAGGATGAAGGGGAGGATGAACACTGAAGCTTTCTTT
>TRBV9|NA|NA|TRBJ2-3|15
CASSVEGRRADTQYF
TGTGCCAGCAGCGTAGAAGGGAGACGGGCAGATACGCAGTATTTT
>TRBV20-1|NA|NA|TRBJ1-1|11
CSARGPNEAFF
TGCAGTGCTAGAGGACCGAATGAAGCTTTCTTT
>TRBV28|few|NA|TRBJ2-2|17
CASSLIGQGPNTGELFF
TGTGCCAGCAGTTTAATAGGGCAGGGGCCGAACACCGGGGAGCTGTTTTTT
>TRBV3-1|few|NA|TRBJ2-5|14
CASAEGAVRETQYF
TGTGCCAGCGCGGAGGGGGCGGTAAGAGAGACCCAGTACTTC
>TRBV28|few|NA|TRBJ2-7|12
CASSFLASEQYF
TGTGCCAGCAGTTTTTTAGCCTCCGAGCAGTACTTC
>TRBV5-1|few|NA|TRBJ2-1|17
CASSLGGLRLLRYEQFF
TGCGCCAGCAGCTTGGGGGGCCTTCGACTACTTCGCTATGAGCAGTTCTTC
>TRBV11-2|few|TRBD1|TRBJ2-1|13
CASSEDRGDEQFF
TGTGCCAGCAGCGAGGACAGGGGCGATGAGCAGTTCTTC
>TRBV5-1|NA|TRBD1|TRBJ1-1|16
CASNRGTGDMNTEAFF
TGCGCCAGCAACCGGGGGACAGGCGACATGAACACTGAAGCTTTCTTT
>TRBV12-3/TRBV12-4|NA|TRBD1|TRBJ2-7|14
CASSLKGTGGEQYF
TGTGCCAGCAGTTTGAAAGGGACAGGGGGCGAGCAGTACTTC
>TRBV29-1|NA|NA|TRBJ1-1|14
CSVERGRQNTEAFF
TGCAGCGTTGAACGAGGAAGGCAGAACACTGAAGCTTTCTTT
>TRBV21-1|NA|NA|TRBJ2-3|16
CASSNLQRALTDTQYF
TGTGCCAGCAGCAACCTCCAGCGGGCGCTCACAGATACGCAGTATTTT
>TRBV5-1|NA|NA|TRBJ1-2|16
CASSSSLVGRNYGYTF
TGCGCCAGCAGCTCGTCTCTCGTCGGCAGGAACTATGGCTACACCTTC
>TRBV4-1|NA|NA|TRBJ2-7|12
CASSQGNYEQYF
TGCGCCAGCAGCCAAGGGAACTACGAGCAGTACTTC
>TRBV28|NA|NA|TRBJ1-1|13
CASKDRLNTEAFF
TGTGCCAGCAAAGACAGGTTGAACACTGAAGCTTTCTTT
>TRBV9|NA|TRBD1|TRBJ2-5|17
CASSVGGGQGQTETQYF
TGTGCCAGCAGCGTAGGGGGGGGACAGGGTCAGACGGAGACCCAGTACTTC
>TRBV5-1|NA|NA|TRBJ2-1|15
CASSSTRLDYNEQFF
TGCGCCAGCAGCTCAACTAGACTAGACTACAATGAGCAGTTCTTC
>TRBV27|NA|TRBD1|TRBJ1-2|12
CASADRGYGYTF
TGTGCCAGTGCGGACAGGGGTTATGGCTACACCTTC
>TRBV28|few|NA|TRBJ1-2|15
CASNLPGQLNYGYTF
TGTGCCAGCAACCTTCCAGGACAGCTTAACTATGGCTACACCTTC
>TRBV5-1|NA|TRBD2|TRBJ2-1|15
CASSVPAGAYNEQFF
TGCGCCAGCAGCGTCCCAGCGGGAGCCTACAATGAGCAGTTCTTC
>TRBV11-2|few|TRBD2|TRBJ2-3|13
CASSSPTSATQYF
TGTGCCAGCAGCTCGCCGACTAGCGCGACGCAGTATTTT
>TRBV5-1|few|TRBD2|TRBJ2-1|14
CASSLRAGADEQFF
TGCGCCAGCAGCTTAAGGGCGGGAGCGGATGAGCAGTTCTTC
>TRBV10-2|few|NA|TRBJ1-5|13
CASRGSSNQPQHF
TGCGCCAGCAGGGGTTCGAGCAATCAGCCCCAGCATTTT
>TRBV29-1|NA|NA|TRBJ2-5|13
CSVEPGRGETQYF
TGCAGCGTTGAACCAGGGAGGGGGGAGACCCAGTACTTC
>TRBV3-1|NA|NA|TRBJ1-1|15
CASSPHPTGNTEAFF
TGTGCCAGCAGCCCCCATCCGACAGGGAACACTGAAGCTTTCTTT
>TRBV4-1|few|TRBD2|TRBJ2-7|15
CASSQVLAGGYEQYF
TGCGCCAGCAGCCAAGTCCTAGCGGGAGGGTACGAGCAGTACTTC
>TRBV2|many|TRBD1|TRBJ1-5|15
CASRGLRGPNQPQHF
TGTGCCAGCAGGGGGTTGAGGGGGCCAAATCAGCCCCAGCATTTT
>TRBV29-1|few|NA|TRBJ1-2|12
CSVKNRVRGYTF
TGCAGCGTAAAAAACAGGGTCCGTGGCTACACCTTC
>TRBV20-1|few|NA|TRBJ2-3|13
CSASASRTDTQYF
TGCAGTGCTTCAGCATCTCGCACAGATACGCAGTATTTT
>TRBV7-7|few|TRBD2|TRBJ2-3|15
CASSATSGDTDTQYF
TGTGCTAGCAGCGCGACTAGCGGCGACACAGATACGCAGTATTTT
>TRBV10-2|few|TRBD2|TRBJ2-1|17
CASSPGLAGGPSGEQFF
TGCGCCAGCAGTCCGGGACTAGCGGGAGGTCCGTCTGGTGAGCAGTTCTTC
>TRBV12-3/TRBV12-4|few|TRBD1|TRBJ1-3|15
CASSLVQGAGNTIYF
TGTGCCAGCAGTTTAGTACAGGGGGCTGGAAACACCATATATTTT